A selection of T cell receptor beta chains follows, all from one sample in a study of shared clonotypes between healthy human individuals. The table came from immunoSEQ multiplex PCR; TCRdb's copy has only in-frame clones and leaves some out. In the table there are about 2 million clones, just under 95% of which are singletons. The source material was naive CD8+ T cells sorted from blood. The source is a man younger than 35 in good health. CDR3s include the opening cysteine and the closing phenylalanine or tryptophan. Each record gives: V gene, CDR3 protein.

TRBV15 | CATSGVGDTQYF
TRBV6-6 | CASSYPGGGNEQFF
TRBV2 | CASSEDHPEQFF
TRBV7-9 | CASSTQSTGSSYEQYF
TRBV5-1 | CASSFLDQETQYF
TRBV27 | CASSPGLAFEQYF
TRBV19 | CASSVASGSYEQYF
TRBV7-8 | CASSSTYPGGNTIYF
TRBV7-9 | CASSLELAEQFF
TRBV2 | CASSSAVFSSGRAGEQFF
TRBV9 | CASSVGGAAPGATYEQYF
TRBV4-2 | CASSQGEGEGSNQPQHF
TRBV9 | CASSVGLAGGRAQETQYF
TRBV6-5 | CASSYQGLEQFF
TRBV30 | CAWSGAGTASSYNEQFF
TRBV9 | CASSVGGQGSYEQYF